A single sample is the source of the 10 T cell receptor beta chains below, sequenced in a study of cytomegalovirus exposure and HLA in healthy donors. Primers for the PCR totalled 60 Vbeta and 13 Jbeta. Sequencing used immunoSEQ multiplex PCR; TCRdb keeps in-frame clones, though not all of them. The sample lists over 120,000 clones, roughly 78% occurring once. The sequencing sample was made of PBMCs. The receptors derive from a female donor in good health and CMV-seronegative.

The chain carries TRBV15 and TRBJ1-2; 10 bases line up with TRBD1. The germline CDR1 and CDR2 sequences are LNHNV and YYDKDF (reference sequence). Trimming removed 2 bases from V and 4 bases from J; junction bases left unmatched: 10. The CDR3 extends over 17 amino acids. CDR3 sequence: CATSRPGQGNVGYGYTF. The CDR3 DNA reads as TGTGCCACCAGCAGACCGGGACAGGGGAATGTAGGCTATGGCTACACCTTC.

The chain is built from TRBV7-3 and TRBJ1-6; no clear D gene. The CDR3 consists of 13 residues. With 8 bases removed from V and 0 bases from J, the gap between germline ends came to 5 bases. The germline V gene has CDR1 SGHTA and CDR2 FQGTGA. The CDR3 bases are TGTGCCAGCTCGAGCTCCTATAATTCACCCCTCCACTTT. Translation: CASSSSYNSPLHF.

This clone occurred a few times. The chain carries TRBV4-1 and TRBJ1-4, with 7 bases lining up with TRBD1. The germline V gene encodes CDR1 MGHRA and CDR2 YSYEKL. This CDR3 comprises 14 residues. The ends lost 4 bases at V and 8 bases at J; junction bases unmatched: 7. CDR3 loop: CASSRVTGDEKLFF. In nucleotides, the CDR3 is TGCGCCAGCAGCCGGGTAACAGGGGACGAAAAACTGTTTTTT.

In its sample, this clone was seen a few times. V and J are TRBV2 and TRBJ1-1, with D possibly being TRBD1 (5 bases). Germline V CDR1 and CDR2: SNHLY, FYNNEI. This CDR3 spans 13 amino acids. Trimming removed 3 bases from V and 1 base from J, with 6 bases in between. The CDR3: CASSEGRNTEAFF. CDR3 nucleotides: TGTGCCAGCAGTGAGGGGCGGAACACTGAAGCTTTCTTT.

The V call is TRBV27, the J call TRBJ2-1; the D is unclear. The ends were cut back, 2 bases at V and 1 base at J, with 6 bases in the middle. This CDR3 is built from 14 residues. Germline V gene lookup returns CDR1 MNHEY and CDR2 SMNVEV (reference sequence). The CDR3 DNA reads TGTGCCAGCAGTTTACGAGGATCCTACAATGAGCAGTTCTTC. Its protein product is CASSLRGSYNEQFF.

This chain links TRBV5-4 with TRBJ1-6; 10 bases line up with TRBD1. Germline CDR1 reads SGHNT; CDR2 reads YYREEE (reference sequence). The CDR3 consists of 19 residues. With 0 bases clipped from V and 0 bases from J, the junction kept 6 bases outside the gene matches. CDR3 DNA: TGTGCCAGCAGCTTGGGGGGACAGGGGAGGGCCTCCTATAATTCACCCCTCCACTTT. Its translation: CASSLGGQGRASYNSPLHF.

The genes are TRBV28 and TRBJ2-7; 10 bases are shared with TRBD2. The CDR3 covers 14 residues. CDR1 is MDHEN and CDR2 is SYDVKM in the germline V gene. Trimming cost V 3 bases and J 5 bases; bases outside gene matches: 4. The CDR3 loop reads CASSFSSGGDEQYF. CDR3 nucleotide sequence: TGTGCCAGCAGTTTTTCTAGCGGGGGAGACGAGCAGTACTTC.

This clone showed up just once. The chain couples TRBV29-1 to TRBJ1-1; D possibly corresponds to TRBD1 (5 bases). The germline gives CDR1 SQVTM, CDR2 ANQGSEA. The CDR3 covers 13 residues. Trimming took off 7 bases at V and 5 bases at J, with 17 bases between the two ends. CDR3 in DNA: TGCAGCGGCGAGCGGGACTTGGTAACTGAAGCTTTCTTT. Translated, it gives CSGERDLVTEAFF.

This rearrangement joins TRBV5-1 to TRBJ2-3; 8 bases line up with TRBD2. This CDR3 comprises 16 residues. V lost 9 bases and J lost 4; bases outside the gene matches: 16. The V gene's germline CDR1 is SGHRS and CDR2 YFSETQ. The CDR3 DNA sequence: TGCGCCACCTCACGGGAGGGGCCGTTCGTTGCAGATACGCAGTATTTT. Protein sequence: CATSREGPFVADTQYF.

The chain uses TRBV19 and TRBJ1-1; 8 bases align to TRBD1. Germline assignment: CDR1 LNHDA and CDR2 SQIVND (reference sequence). The J segment lost 7 bases and the V segment lost 4 bases, leaving 17 bases of the junction unmatched. The CDR3 is 17 residues long. The DNA of the CDR3 is TGTGCCAGTAGTAGAAATCAGGGGGCGCGACTAGTTCGTGAAGCTTTCTTT. Translated, it gives CASSRNQGARLVREAFF.